This T cell receptor (beta chain) was obtained from a study of blood T cell repertoires in COVID-19. The overall study: The cDNA or gDNA used as material had been derived from T cells, B-cell-depleted T cells, or PBMCs.

Between the trimmed V and J ends, which lost 5 bases and 7 bases, there was a span of 16 bases. Germline loops: CDR1 SGHDT, CDR2 YYEEEE. This CDR3 has 15 amino acids. Assay used: immunoSEQ multiplex PCR; TCRdb lists only in-frame clones, some missing. Among 150,000 to 200,000 clones listed, roughly four fifths were seen once. Participants spanned ages about 18 to 100 years and resided in roughly 22 US areas. Cohorts were based on clinical histories the participants reported. This sequence originates from a man aged 45 to 65 who had recovered from COVID-19. This rearrangement joins TRBV5-6 to TRBJ1-6, with D perhaps matching TRBD1 (5 bases). Input material: PBMCs or T cells enriched from blood (not recorded which). CDR3 amino acids: CASRAGLTANSPLHF. CDR3 coding DNA: TGTGCCAGCAGGGCGGGACTTACGGCCAATTCACCCCTCCACTTT.